This T cell receptor beta chain was captured in a study of T-cell memory formation after mild COVID-19. TCRdb used MiXCR to reprocess the 5' RACE reads, holding one entry per CDR3 protein. The sample carries about 150,000 distinct CDR3 sequences, around 15% recorded once. In germline, CDR1 is SGHVS, CDR2 FQNEAQ. CDR3 size: 17 residues. With V trimmed by 5 bases and J by 3 bases, 12 bases remained unmatched. This clonotype has at least ten counts. This clonotype originated in an adult woman who had mild COVID-19 (a few samples of this study predate the infection). Cell type and time point are not known. The sequenced sample was PBMCs or a T cell subset sorted from them (not recorded which). This chain links TRBV7-8 with TRBJ2-1; 8 bases are shared with TRBD2. CDR3 nucleotides: TGTGCCAGCAGCCTGAAAGGGGGGAGCGGGAGCTACAATGAGCAGTTCTTC. Translating it yields CASSLKGGSGSYNEQFF. The full variable domain, with the rest looked up from reference TRBV7-8 and TRBJ2-1, is GAGVSQSPRYKVAKRGQDVALRCDPISGHVSLFWYQQALGQGPEFLTYFQNEAQLDKSGLPSDRFFAERPEGSVSTLKIQRTQQEDSAVYLCASSLKGGSGSYNEQFFGPGTRLTVL.